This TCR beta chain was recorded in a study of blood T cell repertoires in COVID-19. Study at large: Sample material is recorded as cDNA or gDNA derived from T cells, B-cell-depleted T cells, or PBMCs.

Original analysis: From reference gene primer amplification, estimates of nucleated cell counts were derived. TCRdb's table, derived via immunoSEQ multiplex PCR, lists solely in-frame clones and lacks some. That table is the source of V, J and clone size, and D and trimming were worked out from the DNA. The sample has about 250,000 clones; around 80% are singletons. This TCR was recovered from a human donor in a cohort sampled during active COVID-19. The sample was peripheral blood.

CDR3 residues: CASSLEPRFEAFF. The CDR3 coding sequence is TGTGCCAGCAGCTTAGAGCCCAGGTTTGAAGCTTTCTTT. The chain is built from TRBV7-2 and TRBJ1-1; D not resolved. The length of the CDR3 is 13 residues. Trimming left V 1 base short and J 7 bases short, with 10 bases between. Germline-derived CDR1 and CDR2 are SGHTA and FQGNSA.